Listed below are T cell receptor beta chains from one sample, sequenced in a study of blood T cell repertoires in COVID-19. Sequenced by immunoSEQ multiplex PCR; TCRdb stores in-frame clones only, minus some. The sample holds 200,000 to 250,000 clones, 86% seen once. The specimen sequenced was peripheral blood. These receptors were obtained from a man older than 75 with acute or convalescent COVID-19. CDR3s include the opening cysteine and the closing phenylalanine or tryptophan. The D gene is left open where the match is weak. Size is stated for part of the rows, as once, few or many counts, or as a class when the clone is expanded.

TRBV7-8	TRBJ2-2	-	TRBD2	TGTGCCAGCAGCCCCAATCTAGCGGGGGTGGGCACCGGGGAGCTGTTTTTT	CASSPNLAGVGTGELFF
TRBV9	TRBJ1-3	-	-	TGTGCCAGCAGCGTAGCACACGGAGCCTCTGGAAACACCATATATTTT	CASSVAHGASGNTIYF
TRBV9	TRBJ1-2	-	-	TGTGCCAGCAGCGTAACGGCGGAACACTATGGCTACACCTTC	CASSVTAEHYGYTF
TRBV12-3/TRBV12-4	TRBJ2-7	-	TRBD1	TGTGCCAGCAGTTTATCGACAGGGTACGAGCAGTACTTC	CASSLSTGYEQYF
TRBV28	TRBJ2-3	-	-	TGTGCCAGCAGTTTTTCGGACGGGGCAGATACGCAGTATTTT	CASSFSDGADTQYF
TRBV3-1/TRBV3-2	TRBJ2-7	-	-	TGTGCCAGCAGCCTACAACCAGCGACAGCCACTTACGAGCAGTACTTC	CASSLQPATATYEQYF
TRBV5-1	TRBJ1-2	-	-	TGCGCCAGCAGCTCGCGAGGAGGACAGAGGTTCTATGGCTACACCTTC	CASSSRGGQRFYGYTF
TRBV19	TRBJ1-3	-	-	TGTGCCAGTAGTATCCTCCAAGGAGTCCGCGGAAACACCATATATTTT	CASSILQGVRGNTIYF
TRBV28	TRBJ1-5	few	TRBD1	TGTGCCAGCAGAGCTTCCGGGGTCAGGGGGGAGCCCCAGCATTTT	CASRASGVRGEPQHF
TRBV4-1	TRBJ2-7	-	-	TGCGCCAGCAGCCAAGAAAGAGGGCGGGGGCCTATTTACGAGCAGTACTTC	CASSQERGRGPIYEQYF
TRBV6-5	TRBJ1-2	-	-	TGTGCCAGCAGTTCTACAGGGAGTCTCTATGGCTACACCTTC	CASSSTGSLYGYTF
TRBV2	TRBJ2-5	-	-	TGTGCCAGCAGTTCCCCCGGAAGGCCAGGGTCGAAGACCCAGTACTTC	CASSSPGRPGSKTQYF
TRBV7-9	TRBJ1-2	-	TRBD1	TGTGCCAGCAGCCCACGACAGGGGTCCTATGGCTACACCTTC	CASSPRQGSYGYTF
TRBV14	TRBJ1-1	few	TRBD1	TGTGCCAGCAGCCTTCGGACAGGGCGTTCCACTGAAGCTTTCTTT	CASSLRTGRSTEAFF
TRBV19	TRBJ2-2	-	TRBD2	TGTGCCAGTTCACTAGCGGGGGGTTTCACCGGGGAGCTGTTTTTT	CASSLAGGFTGELFF
TRBV10-3	TRBJ2-7	-	TRBD1	TGTGCCATCAATAAGGACAGGGCAGGTTCTTACGAGCAGTACTTC	CAINKDRAGSYEQYF
TRBV10-3	TRBJ1-1	-	-	TGTGCCATCAGTGACTCCCGGGACACTGAAGCTTTCTTT	CAISDSRDTEAFF
TRBV3-1/TRBV3-2	TRBJ2-5	-	-	TGTGCCAGCAGCCAAAACCACAGGGTGGAAGAGACCCAGTACTTC	CASSQNHRVEETQYF
TRBV29-1	TRBJ2-5	-	TRBD2	TGCAGCGTTGTCGGTAGCGGGAGGGGACAGTACTTC	CSVVGSGRGQYF
TRBV4-1	TRBJ2-1	-	TRBD2	TGCGCCAGCAGCCAAGACCACGGGACTAGCTTAAATGAGCAGTTCTTC	CASSQDHGTSLNEQFF
TRBV6-5	TRBJ1-5	once	-	TGTGCCAGCTCTCCTAGATCCGGGCAGCCCCAGCATTTT	CASSPRSGQPQHF
TRBV18	TRBJ2-7	-	TRBD1	TGTGCCAGCTCACCGTCGGACAGGGCCTACGAGCAGTACTTC	CASSPSDRAYEQYF
TRBV5-1	TRBJ2-3	-	TRBD1	TGCGCCAGCTACAGGGGGCTCCGAGATACGCAGTATTTT	CASYRGLRDTQYF
TRBV5-1	TRBJ2-7	-	TRBD1	TGCGCCAGCAGCTCGGGGACAGGGGGAACGCGGGAGCAGTACTTC	CASSSGTGGTREQYF
TRBV6-4	TRBJ2-1	-	-	TGTGCCAGCAGAGAGGGCCCTGATATCTACAATGAGCAGTTCTTC	CASREGPDIYNEQFF
TRBV7-8	TRBJ2-5	-	TRBD1	TGTGCCAGCAGCTTAAGACCCGGACAGGGTGGGAGAGAGACCCAGTACTTC	CASSLRPGQGGRETQYF
TRBV6-5	TRBJ2-2	once	-	TGTGCCAGCAGTTACGCCGCTACGAACACCGGGGAGCTGTTTTTT	CASSYAATNTGELFF
TRBV21-1	TRBJ1-3	once	-	TGTGCCAGCAGCAAAAAGGACAGGGGAAACACCATATATTTT	CASSKKDRGNTIYF
TRBV5-1	TRBJ2-1	once	-	TGCGCCAGCAGCTTGGCAGGGGGTATGTCCGCGGGGTTCAATGAGCAGTTCTTC	CASSLAGGMSAGFNEQFF
TRBV10-3	TRBJ2-2	-	TRBD2	TGTGCCATCAGTGCTTGGACTAGCGGGTCGGGGAACACCGGGGAGCTGTTTTTT	CAISAWTSGSGNTGELFF
TRBV18	TRBJ2-3	-	-	TGTGCCAGCTCACGAGAGGGGGCAGATACGCAGTATTTT	CASSREGADTQYF
TRBV28	TRBJ1-5	-	TRBD1	TGTGCCAGCAGTTTATCCGGACAGGGGAATCAGCCCCAGCATTTT	CASSLSGQGNQPQHF
TRBV28	TRBJ1-2	-	-	TGTGCCAGCAGTTCCGAGGACTATGGCTACACCTTC	CASSSEDYGYTF
TRBV10-3	TRBJ1-3	once	TRBD1	TGTGCCATCAGCCGGGACAGCGGGCTTGGAAACACCATATATTTT	CAISRDSGLGNTIYF
TRBV6-5	TRBJ2-7	-	TRBD2	TGTGCCAGCACCGTCCCGGAAGCGGGAGCCGACGAGCAGTACTTC	CASTVPEAGADEQYF
TRBV10-3	TRBJ2-5	-	TRBD2	TGTGCCATCAGTGATGGACGGGGGGACCAAGAGACCCAGTACTTC	CAISDGRGDQETQYF
TRBV19	TRBJ2-1	-	TRBD2	TGTGCCAGTAGTAAGACTGGGACTAGCGGGGGGGTTCCCTACAATGAGCAGTTCTTC	CASSKTGTSGGVPYNEQFF
TRBV7-9	TRBJ2-1	-	-	TGTGCCAGCAGCTTCTGGACAGACAATGAGCAGTTCTTC	CASSFWTDNEQFF
TRBV21-1	TRBJ2-6	-	-	TGTGCCAGCAGCTTACGACAGGGAACTGGGGCCAACGTCCTGACTTTC	CASSLRQGTGANVLTF
TRBV7-9	TRBJ2-7	-	TRBD1	TGTGCCAGCAGCTTCGGACAGGGTTTGTCCGAGCAGTACTTC	CASSFGQGLSEQYF
TRBV14	TRBJ1-3	-	-	TGTGCCAGCAGCCCAGCAGGGTCTGGAAACACCATATATTTT	CASSPAGSGNTIYF
TRBV9	TRBJ2-5	-	TRBD2	TGTGCCAGCAGCACAGGACTAGCACGAGAGACCCAGTACTTC	CASSTGLARETQYF